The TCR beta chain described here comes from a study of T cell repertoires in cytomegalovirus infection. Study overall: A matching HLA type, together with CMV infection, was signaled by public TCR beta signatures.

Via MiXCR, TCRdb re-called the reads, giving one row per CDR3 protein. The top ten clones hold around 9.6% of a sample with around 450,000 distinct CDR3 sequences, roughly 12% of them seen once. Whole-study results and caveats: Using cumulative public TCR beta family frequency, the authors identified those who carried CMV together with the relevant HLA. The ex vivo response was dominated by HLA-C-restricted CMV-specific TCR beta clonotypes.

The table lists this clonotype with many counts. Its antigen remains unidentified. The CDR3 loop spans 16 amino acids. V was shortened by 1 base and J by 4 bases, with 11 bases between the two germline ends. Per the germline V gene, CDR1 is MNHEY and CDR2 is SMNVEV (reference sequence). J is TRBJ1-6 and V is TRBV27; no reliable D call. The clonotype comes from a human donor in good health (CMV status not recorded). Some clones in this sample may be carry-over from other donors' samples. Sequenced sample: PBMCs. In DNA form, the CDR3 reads TGTGCCAGCAGTTTATTCCCTCCCGTTTATAATTCACCCCTCCACTTT. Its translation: CASSLFPPVYNSPLHF.